This TCR beta chain was captured in a study of glioma-infiltrating T cells. The iRepertoire nested amplicon-rescue multiplex PCR amplified TCR alpha and beta CDR3s from RNA. Input was about 85-400 ng of tissue mRNA or PBMC total RNA. TCRdb itself ran the multiplex PCR reads through MiXCR, one entry per CDR3 protein. The table has about 180,000 distinct CDR3 sequences, around 40% seen once; the top ten hold 4% to 6.5%. This clonotype has a count of ten or more. Germline V gene data show CDR1 as MDHEN and CDR2 as SYDVKM. V was trimmed by 7 bases and J by 6 bases, leaving 19 bases between them. The CDR3 sequence is 15 residues long.

V usage is TRBV28 and J usage is TRBJ1-3; maybe TRBD1 (6 bases). The sequenced material came from glioma tissue, nonneoplastic brain tissue, or PBMCs (not recorded which). The sequence derives from a human donor with low-grade glioma or glioblastoma, undergoing nonglioma brain surgery, or in good health (not recorded which). The DNA for the CDR3 is TGTGCCAGCACCTTTGCCCACAGGGATTTAAACACCATATATTTT. Residues: CASTFAHRDLNTIYF.